The text below deals with one TCR beta chain. The sample is drawn from a study of shared clonotypes between healthy human individuals. TCRdb's table, derived via immunoSEQ multiplex PCR, lists solely in-frame clones and lacks some. The sample carries 2 million to 2.5 million clones, roughly 94% recorded once. With V trimmed by 2 bases and J by 5 bases, 14 bases remained unmatched. This CDR3 has 18 residues. Germline V gives CDR1 ENHRY, CDR2 SYGVKD. This TCR derives from a man between 18 and 29 years old in good health. Sequencing was performed on naive CD4+ T cells sorted from blood. As to subset: CD45RA+ positively selected. The genes are TRBV10-3 and TRBJ2-7, with 11 positions matching TRBD2. CDR3 loop: CAISEPNGALAGGHEQYF. The CDR3 DNA sequence: TGTGCCATCAGTGAGCCTAATGGTGCCCTAGCGGGGGGCCACGAGCAGTACTTC.